The clone carrying this TCR beta chain was recorded a few times. Its antigen is unknown. CDR1 is MNHEY, CDR2 SMNVEV, per germline (reference sequence). With 5 bases removed from V and 0 bases from J, the gap between germline ends came to 20 bases. This CDR3 comprises 17 residues. This specimen belongs to a study of response to subunit inactivated influenza vaccine. Study-wide results and limits: Only a handful of new T cells, the authors suggested, are recruited with each seasonal influenza vaccination.

TCRdb reprocessed the RT-PCR reads via MiXCR and lists one record per CDR3 protein. Altogether approximately 160,000 distinct CDR3 sequences are present, about 11% being singletons, with the ten largest covering 35% to 40%. Sample: CD8+ T cells sorted from PBMCs, taken less than 25 months after vaccination. The V gene is TRBV27, the J gene TRBJ2-7, with D perhaps TRBD1 or TRBD2 (5 bases each). The sequence came from a man between 50 and 75 years old who received an inactivated influenza vaccine. The CDR3 DNA sequence: TGTGCCAGCAGTCCGTTAGGGACGGTTCTGAGCTCCTACGAGCAGTACTTC. Encoded protein: CASSPLGTVLSSYEQYF.